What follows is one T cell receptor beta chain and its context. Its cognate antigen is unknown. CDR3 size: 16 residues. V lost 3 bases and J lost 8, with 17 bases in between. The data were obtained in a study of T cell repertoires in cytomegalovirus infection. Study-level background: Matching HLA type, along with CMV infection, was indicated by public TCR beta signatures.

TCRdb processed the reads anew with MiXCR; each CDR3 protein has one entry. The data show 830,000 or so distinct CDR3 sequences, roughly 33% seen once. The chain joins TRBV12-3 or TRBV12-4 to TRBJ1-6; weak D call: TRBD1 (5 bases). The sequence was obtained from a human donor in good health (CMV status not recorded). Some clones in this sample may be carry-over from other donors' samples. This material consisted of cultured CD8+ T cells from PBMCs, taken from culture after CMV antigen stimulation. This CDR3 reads CASSFFQGERDSPLHF. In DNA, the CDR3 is TGTGCCAGCAGTTTTTTTCAGGGAGAGAGGGATTCACCCCTCCACTTT.